This passage covers 26 T cell receptor beta chains from one sample sequenced in a study of blood T cell repertoires in COVID-19. Profiled with immunoSEQ multiplex PCR; TCRdb holds only in-frame clones, not every one. Among 150,000 to 200,000 clones, about 88% were seen once, and the ten largest hold around 2.3%. Sequencing used peripheral blood. The origin of the receptors is an older man with active or convalescent COVID-19.

The V gene is TRBV7-5, the J gene TRBJ1-2; TRBD1 is the table's D call and was not checked against the DNA. TRBV7-5 is reported as a pseudogene. The CDR3 totals 15 residues. The CDR3 is CARSLVGTGKHRYTF. CDR3 in DNA: TGTGCCAGAAGCTTAGTAGGGACAGGGAAACATCGCTACACCTTC.

This sequence joins TRBV12-3 or TRBV12-4 and TRBJ2-7; possible D gene TRBD2, 5 bases. The V gene lost 6 bases and the J gene lost 0 bases, with 9 bases spanning the gap. CDR3 length equals 13 residues. Here the CDR3 DNA reads TGTGCCAGCAGCCCCGGGATCTCCTACGAGCAGTACTTC. Protein: CASSPGISYEQYF.

The chain links TRBV7-2 to TRBJ1-4; 8 bases align to TRBD1. V lost 5 bases, J lost 6 bases, and 5 bases stayed unmatched. Germline loops: CDR1 SGHTA, CDR2 FQGNSA. The CDR3 has 14 residues. The CDR3 loop is CASSPGQGDEKLFF. CDR3 coding DNA: TGTGCCAGCAGCCCCGGACAGGGAGATGAAAAACTGTTTTTT.

This clone was seen once. The rearrangement links TRBV11-2 to TRBJ2-1, with D hard to call. Germline CDR1 is SGHAT and CDR2 is FQNNGV. This CDR3 spans 11 amino acids. V shed 3 bases and J shed 8 bases, with 5 bases lying between them. CDR3 sequence: CASSFTDEQFF. The CDR3 bases are TGTGCCAGCAGCTTTACGGATGAGCAGTTCTTC.

The chain employs TRBV6-1 and TRBJ1-5; 7 bases are a match to TRBD1. From germline, CDR1 is MNHNS and CDR2 SASEGT. CDR3 length: 19 amino acids. With 2 bases clipped from V and 1 base from J, the junction kept 14 bases outside the gene matches. The CDR3 loop is CASSERVTGMRVSNQPQHF. The DNA of the CDR3 is TGTGCCAGCAGTGAAAGGGTGACAGGGATGAGAGTAAGCAATCAGCCCCAGCATTTT.

The chain combines TRBV10-2 with TRBJ1-1, with D unclear. This CDR3 spans 12 amino acids. Germline V gives CDR1 WSHSY, CDR2 SAAADI. The ends were cut back, 7 bases at V and 5 bases at J, with 11 bases in the middle. CDR3 amino acids: CASMGSRTEAFF. The CDR3 DNA follows: TGCGCCAGCATGGGGAGTCGAACTGAAGCTTTCTTT.

The chain joins TRBV28 to TRBJ2-7; D is possibly TRBD2 (5 bases). The germline V gene has CDR1 MDHEN and CDR2 SYDVKM. This CDR3 comprises 16 residues. Trimming left V 0 bases short and J 6 bases short, with 18 bases between. CDR3 coding DNA: TGTGCCAGCAGTTTATGGGCGAGGGAATGGCTAGGCGAGCAGTACTTC. As protein: CASSLWAREWLGEQYF.

The chain is built from TRBV11-3 and TRBJ2-2, with D possibly being TRBD2 (7 bases). This CDR3 is built from 14 residues. Germline values: CDR1 SGHNT, CDR2 YENEEA. V was clipped by 5 bases and J by 6 bases, with 13 bases between them. CDR3 region: CASSKGGPAGELFF. The CDR3, as DNA: TGTGCCAGCAGCAAGGGGGGGCCGGCCGGGGAGCTGTTTTTT. Full variable domain (remainder filled in from reference TRBV11-3 and TRBJ2-2): EAGVVQSPRYKIIEKKQPVAFWCNPISGHNTLYWYLQNLGQGPELLIRYENEEAVDDSQLPKDRFSAERLKGVDSTLKIQPAELGDSAVYLCASSKGGPAGELFFGEGSRLTVL.

The genes are TRBV7-8 and TRBJ2-3; tentatively, D is TRBD1 (6 bases). This CDR3 has 12 residues. CDR1 is SGHVS and CDR2 is FQNEAQ in the germline V gene. Trimming stripped 5 bases from V and 12 bases from J, with 15 bases between. The CDR3 region has the DNA TGTGCCAGCAGCCCGACAGGTCTCTTTCAGTATTTT. This encodes CASSPTGLFQYF.

The CDR3, as DNA: TGCAGCGTTGAAAAAGCGGGGACTAGCGGACAAGAGACCCAGTACTTC. As protein: CSVEKAGTSGQETQYF. The V call is TRBV29-1, the J call TRBJ2-5, with 11 bases that match TRBD2. The CDR3 length is 16 residues. The junction had 7 bases not matched to a gene; V was cut back by 2 bases and J by 2 bases. Germline V gene sequence: CDR1 SQVTM, CDR2 ANQGSEA.

In its sample, this clone was seen once. V gene TRBV28 combines with J gene TRBJ2-5, with D possibly TRBD2 on 7 matching bases. V was trimmed by 5 bases and J by 7 bases, leaving 14 bases between them. The CDR3 runs to 13 residues. Germline V lookup: CDR1 MDHEN, CDR2 SYDVKM. The DNA for the CDR3 is TGTGCCAGCAGTACCGGGGGGCCGGGGACCCAGTACTTC. Translated: CASSTGGPGTQYF.

This clone was detected once. The chain carries TRBV6-5 and TRBJ2-2; tentatively, D is TRBD1 (5 bases). This CDR3 is 15 amino acids long. Germline CDR1 is MNHEY and CDR2 is SVGAGI. Trimming shortened V by 6 bases and J by 5 bases, and 16 bases separated the two germline ends. The CDR3 spells CASRDLQGGTGELFF. The CDR3, as DNA: TGTGCCAGCAGGGACCTCCAGGGCGGAACCGGGGAGCTGTTTTTT.

The V and J genes are TRBV6-5 and TRBJ2-7; 9 bases fit TRBD1. Germline-derived CDR1 and CDR2 are MNHEY and SVGAGI. The CDR3 totals 14 residues. V shed 6 bases and J 0 bases; nucleotides not matched to a gene: 3. This chain's CDR3 is CASRGTGLSYEQYF. The CDR3 DNA reads as TGTGCCAGCAGAGGGACAGGGCTCTCCTACGAGCAGTACTTC.

This sequence joins TRBV7-2 and TRBJ2-3, with 11 bases identical to TRBD2. Germline trimming cut 6 bases from V and 7 bases from J; bases unmatched to any gene: 6. The CDR3 loop spans 14 amino acids. Germline V gives CDR1 SGHTA, CDR2 FQGNSA. The CDR3: CASRTSGSGYTQYF. The DNA of the CDR3 is TGTGCCAGCAGAACTAGCGGGAGCGGTTATACGCAGTATTTT. The whole variable domain, filled in from reference TRBV7-2 and TRBJ2-3, reads GAGVSQSPSNKVTEKGKDVELRCDPISGHTALYWYRQSLGQGLEFLIYFQGNSAPDKSGLPSDRFSAERTGGSVSTLTIQRTQQEDSAVYLCASRTSGSGYTQYFGPGTRLTVL.

This clone was seen more than once but under ten times. The J gene is TRBJ2-3, the V gene TRBV20-1; 10 bases are shared with TRBD2. Per the germline V gene, CDR1 is DFQATT and CDR2 is SNEGSKA (reference sequence). This CDR3 is 14 amino acids long. V lost 3 bases to trimming and J lost 2 bases; unmatched junction nucleotides: 2. The CDR3 DNA reads as TGCAGTGCTAGTACTAGCGGGGTCACAGATACGCAGTATTTT. Its translation: CSASTSGVTDTQYF.

Ten or more counts support this clone. The rearrangement links TRBV10-3 to TRBJ2-7; 7 positions match TRBD1. This CDR3 comprises 13 residues. V gave up 8 bases and J gave up 2 bases; unmatched junction bases: 6. Germline V lookup: CDR1 ENHRY, CDR2 SYGVKD. The CDR3 DNA reads as TGTGCCATCGGCAACCAGGGGGCCTACGAGCAGTACTTC. Its translation: CAIGNQGAYEQYF.

CDR3 sequence (DNA): TGTGCCAGCAGCCAAGGGACTAGCGGCTCCTACGAGCAGTACTTC. Protein sequence: CASSQGTSGSYEQYF. V is TRBV3-1 (or the pseudogene TRBV3-2) and J is TRBJ2-7; the match to TRBD2 covers 10 bases. The CDR3 loop spans 15 amino acids. Germline V gene data show CDR1 as LGHDT and CDR2 as YNNKEL (reference sequence). V was pared by 1 base and J by 0 bases, with 0 bases of the junction left unmatched.

The CDR3 nucleotides read TGTGCCACCAGCGGCTGGACTAGCGGATACAATGAGCAGTTCTTC. This translates into CATSGWTSGYNEQFF. The rearrangement joins TRBV15 to TRBJ2-1; TRBD2 agrees at 10 bases. V lost 5 bases, J lost 4 bases, and 5 bases stayed unmatched. CDR1 and CDR2 (germline): LNHNV, YYDKDF (reference sequence). CDR3 length equals 15 residues.

The V and J genes are TRBV7-9 and TRBJ1-5; D unclear. V was trimmed by 5 bases and J by 5 bases, leaving 7 bases between them. Germline V gene lookup returns CDR1 SEHNR and CDR2 FQNEAQ (reference sequence). This CDR3 is built from 12 residues. The CDR3 DNA follows: TGTGCCAGCAGCCGAGACTATCAGCCCCAGCATTTT. This sequence encodes CASSRDYQPQHF.

The chain is built from TRBV5-1 and TRBJ1-2, with TRBD1 identical over 7 bases. In germline, CDR1 is SGHRS, CDR2 YFSETQ. This CDR3 is 14 amino acids long. V was clipped by 4 bases and J by 4 bases; unmatched bases: 7. CDR3 protein: CASSHRQGGYGYTF. CDR3 DNA: TGCGCCAGCAGCCATCGACAGGGTGGCTATGGCTACACCTTC. The complete variable domain, with remaining parts taken from reference TRBV5-1 and TRBJ1-2, reads KAGVTQTPRYLIKTRGQQVTLSCSPISGHRSVSWYQQTPGQGLQFLFEYFSETQRNKGNFPGRFSGRQFSNSRSEMNVSTLELGDSALYLCASSHRQGGYGYTFGSGTRLTVV.

For the CDR3, the DNA is TGCGCCAGCAGCTTCAAGGGGTTAACCTACGAGCAGTACTTC. This encodes CASSFKGLTYEQYF. The chain links TRBV5-1 to TRBJ2-7, with D perhaps matching TRBD1 (5 bases). With 2 bases removed from V and 2 bases from J, the gap between germline ends came to 11 bases. This CDR3 contains 14 residues. The germline CDR1 and CDR2 sequences are SGHRS and YFSETQ.

The chain is built from TRBV4-3 and TRBJ1-2, with a possible D match to TRBD1 (5 bases). V lost 7 bases and J lost 5, with 20 bases in between. Germline values: CDR1 LGHNA, CDR2 YSLEER. The CDR3 has 15 amino acids. The CDR3 nucleotides are TGCGCCAGCAACCGGGACGCGGGAGCGGGGTATGGCTACACCTTC. Its translation is CASNRDAGAGYGYTF.

The J gene is TRBJ1-4, the V gene TRBV7-2; D is possibly TRBD1 (6 bases). V shed 5 bases and J shed 5 bases, with 12 bases lying between them. Germline V lookup: CDR1 SGHTA, CDR2 FQGNSA. This CDR3 is 14 amino acids long. CDR3 region: CASSPRGTNEKLFF. The CDR3 region has the DNA TGTGCCAGCAGCCCCAGGGGCACAAATGAAAAACTGTTTTTT.

The V gene is TRBV5-1, the J gene TRBJ2-7; tentative D call: TRBD2 (6 bases). CDR1 is SGHRS and CDR2 is YFSETQ in the germline V gene. Trimming took off 2 bases at V and 7 bases at J, with 19 bases between the two ends. The CDR3 runs to 15 residues. The CDR3 region has the DNA TGCGCCAGCAGCTTTGGCGGGATCCTTATACGGGAGCAGTACTTC. As protein: CASSFGGILIREQYF.

The CDR3 sequence is CASRSPGEQFF. The CDR3, as DNA: TGTGCCAGCAGAAGTCCGGGTGAGCAGTTCTTC. The chain couples TRBV12-3 or TRBV12-4 to TRBJ2-1, with D unresolved. Trimming stripped 6 bases from V and 9 bases from J, with 9 bases between. The CDR3 covers 11 residues.

This chain connects TRBV7-8 to TRBJ1-1, with TRBD1 matching over 9 bases. Germline assignment: CDR1 SGHVS and CDR2 FQNEAQ. V dropped 4 bases and J dropped 1; count of bases not matched to a gene: 4. The CDR3 totals 15 residues. As DNA, the CDR3 is TGTGCCAGCAGCTCCGGGACAGGGCAGAACACTGAAGCTTTCTTT. Translating gives CASSSGTGQNTEAFF.